The 32 T cell receptor beta chains below were found in one sample sequenced in a study of graft-versus-host responses after intestinal transplantation (dated by TCRdb to about 2021). Libraries were built with the immunoSEQ multiplex PCR assay. TCRdb carries this immuneACCESS record with in-frame sequences only. Its versions omit some clonotypes, under half of them owing to an unresolved V gene in the studies checked, with the rest unexplained. For this sample the table gives roughly 99,000 clones, of which about 87% were detected only once. Over 0.55% of the sample is taken by the ten largest. According to the study, the label for this sample's time point signals: cells obtained before transplantation from donor or recipient. Antigen specificity for these receptors is unknown. The sample was unstimulated CD4+ T cells sorted from spleen or lymph node cells, taken before transplant. The receptors derive from a human donor who was the organ donor for an intestinal transplant.

V usage is TRBV15 and J usage is TRBJ2-7; D may match TRBD1 or TRBD2 (5 bases each). From germline, CDR1 is LNHNV and CDR2 YYDKDF (reference sequence). Trimming pared 5 bases from V and 6 bases from J, leaving 14 bases between. The CDR3 length is 13 residues. The CDR3 DNA sequence: TGTGCCACCAGCGAACGCCCGGGGCGCGAGCAGTACTTC. Its translation is CATSERPGREQYF.

The chain carries TRBV9 and TRBJ2-1; possibly TRBD1 or TRBD2 for D (6 bases each). This CDR3 region has 17 residues. The germline V gene has CDR1 SGDLS and CDR2 YYNGEE. Trimming cost V 0 bases and J 9 bases, with 22 bases left between them. The CDR3 sequence: CASSVDHLGHWRGEQFF. The CDR3 DNA is TGTGCCAGCAGCGTAGACCACTTGGGACATTGGAGGGGTGAGCAGTTCTTC.

This sequence joins TRBV18 and TRBJ1-1; TRBD1 aligns across 9 bases. CDR1 KGHSH and CDR2 LQKENI come from the germline V gene. Germline trimming cut 5 bases from V and 6 bases from J; bases unmatched to any gene: 4. The CDR3 is 13 amino acids. Written as DNA, the CDR3 is TGTGCCAGCTCATCGGGACAGGGCGCTGAAGCTTTCTTT. This translates into CASSSGQGAEAFF.

The chain combines TRBV6-6 with TRBJ1-5; no firm D call. The ends were cut back, 7 bases at V and 2 bases at J, with 9 bases in the middle. Germline assignment: CDR1 MNHNY and CDR2 SVGAGI (reference sequence). There are 13 residues in the CDR3. This chain's CDR3 is CASMWTGNQPQHF. CDR3 bases: TGTGCCAGCATGTGGACGGGCAATCAGCCCCAGCATTTT.

The V call is TRBV14, the J call TRBJ2-2; D unresolved. Trimming pared 0 bases from V and 5 bases from J, leaving 4 bases between. Germline-derived CDR1 and CDR2 are SGHDN and FVKESK. This CDR3 has 13 amino acids. The CDR3 DNA is TGTGCCAGCAGCCAAGAAAGAACCGGGGAGCTGTTTTTT. Protein: CASSQERTGELFF. Full variable domain (remainder filled in from reference TRBV14 and TRBJ2-2): EAGVTQFPSHSVIEKGQTVTLRCDPISGHDNLYWYRRVMGKEIKFLLHFVKESKQDESGMPNNRFLAERTGGTYSTLKVQPAELEDSGVYFCASSQERTGELFFGEGSRLTVL.

The V call is TRBV9, the J call TRBJ2-2, with 7 bases that match TRBD2. The trim removed 3 bases at V and 3 bases at J, leaving 8 bases unmatched. CDR1 and CDR2 from the germline V gene are SGDLS and YYNGEE. This CDR3 has 16 residues. The CDR3 here is CASSAPSGIDTGELFF. The CDR3 DNA follows: TGTGCCAGCAGCGCTCCTAGCGGAATCGACACCGGGGAGCTGTTTTTT.

The rearrangement links TRBV14 to TRBJ2-3; 8 bases match TRBD2. This CDR3 is built from 15 residues. Trimming cost V 1 base and J 0 bases; bases outside gene matches: 0. CDR1 SGHDN and CDR2 FVKESK come from the germline V gene. CDR3 amino acids: CASSQAGGSTDTQYF. In DNA, the CDR3 is TGTGCCAGCAGCCAAGCGGGGGGGAGCACAGATACGCAGTATTTT.

The V and J genes are TRBV6-5 and TRBJ2-2; D is unresolved. Between the trimmed V and J ends, which lost 6 bases and 1 base, there was a span of 12 bases. This CDR3 has 15 amino acids. Per germline, CDR1 MNHEY and CDR2 SVGAGI. As DNA, the CDR3 is TGTGCCAGCAGACGCCCCTCTAAGAACACCGGGGAGCTGTTTTTT. This sequence encodes CASRRPSKNTGELFF.

This clone was detected a few times. The chain is built from TRBV10-3 and TRBJ2-7; maybe TRBD2 (6 bases). V lost 3 bases and J 5 bases, leaving 8 bases between the germline ends. The V gene's germline CDR1 is ENHRY and CDR2 SYGVKD. There are 12 residues in the CDR3. As DNA, the CDR3 is TGTGCCATCAGTGAAGGCGGGAACGAGCAGTACTTC. It is translated as CAISEGGNEQYF.

The CDR3 region has the DNA TGTGCCAGCAGTTCCTCTCAGGGGCCAGAGACCCAGTACTTC. It encodes CASSSSQGPETQYF. The chain uses TRBV28 and TRBJ2-5, with D possibly TRBD1 on 6 matching bases. The germline gives CDR1 MDHEN, CDR2 SYDVKM. V was trimmed by 4 bases and J by 4 bases, leaving 13 bases between them. The CDR3 has 14 residues.

The chain uses TRBV11-3 and TRBJ2-3; D unresolved. The CDR3 has 16 amino acids. Trimming took 5 bases from V and 1 from J, leaving 16 bases between them. Looked up from germline, CDR1 is SGHNT and CDR2 is YENEEA. The CDR3 is CASSLGQRTGTDTQYF. In DNA form, the CDR3 reads TGTGCCAGCAGCCTAGGGCAGAGGACGGGCACAGATACGCAGTATTTT.

The chain joins TRBV5-5 to TRBJ1-2; 7 nucleotides match TRBD1. V lost 0 bases and J lost 0; bases outside the gene matches: 5. The length of the CDR3 is 16 residues. Germline V gene data show CDR1 as SGHKS and CDR2 as YYEKEE (reference sequence). CDR3 in amino acids: CASSLDGTASNYGYTF. Here the CDR3 DNA reads TGTGCCAGCAGCTTGGATGGGACAGCCTCTAACTATGGCTACACCTTC.

This clone appeared a single time. V usage is TRBV19 and J usage is TRBJ1-3; D is unresolved. Germline lookup yields CDR1 LNHDA and CDR2 SQIVND (reference sequence). V was clipped by 8 bases and J by 0 bases, with 11 bases between them. The CDR3 contains 14 residues. The CDR3 loop is CASRFLASGNTIYF. DNA for the CDR3: TGTGCCAGTCGATTCTTAGCCTCTGGAAACACCATATATTTT.

This rearrangement joins TRBV5-4 to TRBJ2-3; 15 bases map to TRBD2. The J segment lost 3 bases and the V segment lost 4 bases, leaving 9 bases of the junction unmatched. The CDR3 has 18 residues. Germline CDR1 SGHNT, CDR2 YYREEE (reference sequence). This chain's CDR3 is CASSTGTSGGRITDTQYF. CDR3 nucleotide sequence: TGTGCCAGCAGCACCGGGACTAGCGGGGGGAGGATAACAGATACGCAGTATTTT.

For the CDR3, the DNA is TGTGCCACCGGGACAAACTCTGGAAACACCATATATTTT. Protein sequence: CATGTNSGNTIYF. This chain uses TRBV10-3 with TRBJ1-3, with a possible D match to TRBD1 (6 bases). V lost 10 bases and J 0 bases, leaving 10 bases between the germline ends. CDR3 length: 13 amino acids. CDR1 ENHRY and CDR2 SYGVKD come from the germline V gene.

This chain links TRBV5-4 with TRBJ1-2; TRBD1 might be the D (5 bases). V lost 0 bases and J 6 bases, leaving 15 bases between the germline ends. Germline CDR1 and CDR2: SGHNT and YYREEE (reference sequence). This CDR3 is 15 amino acids long. CDR3: CASSLVIAPGNGYTF. CDR3 DNA sequence: TGTGCCAGCAGCTTGGTGATTGCGCCAGGGAATGGCTACACCTTC.

The chain links TRBV5-1 to TRBJ1-3; the D is unclear. Trimming removed 0 bases at V and 0 bases at J, with 7 bases between. The CDR3 contains 15 residues. The V gene's germline CDR1 is SGHRS and CDR2 YFSETQ. The CDR3 protein is CASSLDPSSGNTIYF. The CDR3 nucleotides are TGCGCCAGCAGCTTGGATCCGAGCTCTGGAAACACCATATATTTT.

DNA of the CDR3: TGTGCCAGCAGCTTGACAGGGGTCTCCTACGAGCAGTACTTC. It specifies CASSLTGVSYEQYF. This chain joins TRBV5-4 and TRBJ2-7; 7 bases agree with TRBD1. Germline CDR1 reads SGHNT; CDR2 reads YYREEE (reference sequence). This CDR3 is 14 amino acids long. After removal of 1 base from V and 0 bases from J, the junction contained 1 base not matched to a gene.

The V call is TRBV29-1, the J call TRBJ1-2; 9 bases line up with TRBD1. Germline CDR1 is SQVTM and CDR2 is ANQGSEA. Trimming took 3 bases from V and 7 from J; bases not matched to a gene: 6. The CDR3 runs to 13 residues. CDR3 residues: CSVESQGAVGYTF. CDR3 bases: TGCAGCGTTGAGTCACAGGGGGCTGTTGGCTACACCTTC. Using reference TRBV29-1 and TRBJ1-2 for the parts outside the CDR3, the full variable domain is SAVISQKPSRDICQRGTSLTIQCQVDSQVTMMFWYRQQPGQSLTLIATANQGSEATYESGFVIDKFPISRPNLTFSTLTVSNMSPEDSSIYLCSVESQGAVGYTFGSGTRLTVV.

This chain links TRBV11-3 with TRBJ1-3, with a possible D match to TRBD1 (6 bases). The CDR3 has 15 residues. Germline CDR1 reads SGHNT; CDR2 reads YENEEA. Trimming stripped 7 bases from V and 3 bases from J, with 16 bases between. The CDR3 loop reads CASTLMTGGGNTIYF. The CDR3 DNA is TGTGCCAGCACCCTAATGACAGGAGGTGGAAACACCATATATTTT.

The V gene is TRBV19, the J gene TRBJ2-2, with 7 bases lining up with TRBD1. The CDR3 spans 15 residues. The germline gives CDR1 LNHDA, CDR2 SQIVND (reference sequence). Trimming cost V 5 bases and J 0 bases; bases outside gene matches: 3. The CDR3 DNA reads TGTGCCAGTAGTTTAGGGACAGCGAACACCGGGGAGCTGTTTTTT. This codes for CASSLGTANTGELFF.

There are a few counts of this clone. The chain links TRBV19 to TRBJ2-7; TRBD2 agrees at 10 bases. The length of the CDR3 is 14 residues. Per germline, CDR1 LNHDA and CDR2 SQIVND (reference sequence). Trimming cost V 2 bases and J 7 bases; bases outside gene matches: 5. The CDR3 protein is CASSITSGTWEQYF. The CDR3 region has the DNA TGTGCCAGTAGTATAACTAGCGGGACGTGGGAGCAGTACTTC. The variable domain in full, completed from reference TRBV19 and TRBJ2-7, reads DGGITQSPKYLFRKEGQNVTLSCEQNLNHDAMYWYRQDPGQGLRLIYYSQIVNDFQKGDIAEGYSVSREKKESFPLTVTSAQKNPTAFYLCASSITSGTWEQYFGPGTRLTVT.

The chain is built from TRBV27 and TRBJ2-2; a possible D gene is TRBD1 (6 bases). Trimming removed 11 bases at V and 4 bases at J, with 17 bases between. The germline CDR1 and CDR2 sequences are MNHEY and SMNVEV (reference sequence). The CDR3 sequence is 14 residues long. This chain's CDR3 is CAAREGVGTGELFF. CDR3 coding DNA: TGTGCCGCAAGAGAGGGGGTCGGCACCGGGGAGCTGTTTTTT.

V is TRBV29-1 and J is TRBJ2-1; D tentatively fits TRBD1 or TRBD2 (5 bases each). CDR1 is SQVTM and CDR2 is ANQGSEA in the germline V gene. The ends were cut back, 3 bases at V and 3 bases at J, with 12 bases in the middle. The CDR3 sequence is 14 residues long. CDR3 region: CSVDSGTIYNEQFF. As DNA, the CDR3 is TGCAGCGTTGATTCCGGGACCATCTACAATGAGCAGTTCTTC.

This chain joins TRBV12-5 and TRBJ2-2; TRBD2 agrees at 12 bases. This CDR3 has 16 residues. J lost 4 bases, V lost 5 bases, and 5 bases had no gene match. CDR1 and CDR2 (germline): LGHNT, FRNRAP. CDR3 region: CASGQTSGGTTGELFF. The CDR3 DNA sequence: TGTGCTAGTGGTCAAACTAGCGGGGGGACCACCGGGGAGCTGTTTTTT.

The V call is TRBV12-5, the J call TRBJ2-3; D not resolved. Looked up from germline, CDR1 is LGHNT and CDR2 is FRNRAP. V was cut by 3 bases and J by 2 bases, with 3 bases left in between. CDR3 length: 12 amino acids. The CDR3 region has the DNA TGTGCTAGTGGTTTCAACACAGATACGCAGTATTTT. This encodes CASGFNTDTQYF.

This clone was counted between two and nine times. The chain recombines TRBV10-1 with TRBJ2-7, with 7 bases matching TRBD1. The CDR3 extends over 12 amino acids. Germline CDR1 WNHNN, CDR2 SYGVQD (reference sequence). The J segment lost 2 bases and the V segment lost 9 bases, leaving 4 bases of the junction unmatched. Here the CDR3 reads CARRQGPYEQYF. CDR3 DNA sequence: TGCGCCAGAAGACAGGGCCCCTACGAGCAGTACTTC.

The V and J genes are TRBV10-3 and TRBJ2-2, with D perhaps TRBD2 (8 bases). CDR1 is ENHRY, CDR2 SYGVKD, per germline. The CDR3 runs 15 residues. The ends were cut back, 9 bases at V and 1 base at J, with 15 bases in the middle. CDR3 DNA: TGTGCCATGAATAGCGGGACAGTGAACACCGGGGAGCTGTTTTTT. It yields the protein CAMNSGTVNTGELFF.

This clone was observed a single time. The CDR3 is CASSRDSLRHNEQFF. CDR3 in DNA: TGCGCCAGCAGCCGGGACTCCCTACGCCACAATGAGCAGTTCTTC. The rearrangement joins TRBV4-1 to TRBJ2-1; the D gene is possibly TRBD2 (6 bases). The V end lost 4 bases, the J end lost 5 bases, and 15 bases lay between the germline ends. Germline lookup yields CDR1 MGHRA and CDR2 YSYEKL. The CDR3 totals 15 residues.

The V call is TRBV5-6, the J call TRBJ2-3; D is uncertain. The germline V gene encodes CDR1 SGHDT and CDR2 YYEEEE. Trimming removed 3 bases from V and 3 bases from J, with 11 bases in between. This CDR3 contains 14 residues. The chain's CDR3 is CASSSVYYTDTQYF. Here the CDR3 DNA reads TGTGCCAGCAGCTCCGTCTATTATACAGATACGCAGTATTTT.

J is TRBJ1-2 and V is TRBV6-5, with a tentative D call TRBD1 (6 bases). CDR3 length: 12 amino acids. Germline V lookup: CDR1 MNHEY, CDR2 SVGAGI. V was trimmed by 5 bases and J by 7 bases, leaving 11 bases between them. The chain's CDR3 is CASSEGVSGYTF. CDR3 nucleotide sequence: TGTGCCAGCAGTGAGGGGGTATCTGGCTACACCTTC.

This clone was counted a few times. Other DNA sequences within the sample encode an identical CDR3. This chain joins TRBV4-2 and TRBJ2-3, with 8 nucleotides matching TRBD1. CDR3 length equals 15 residues. Per germline, CDR1 LGHNA and CDR2 YNFKEQ. The V and J ends lost 0 bases and 4 bases, in that order; junction bases with no gene match: 3. CDR3 protein: CASSQEATGADTQYF. The CDR3 DNA is TGTGCCAGCAGCCAAGAGGCGACAGGGGCAGATACGCAGTATTTT.